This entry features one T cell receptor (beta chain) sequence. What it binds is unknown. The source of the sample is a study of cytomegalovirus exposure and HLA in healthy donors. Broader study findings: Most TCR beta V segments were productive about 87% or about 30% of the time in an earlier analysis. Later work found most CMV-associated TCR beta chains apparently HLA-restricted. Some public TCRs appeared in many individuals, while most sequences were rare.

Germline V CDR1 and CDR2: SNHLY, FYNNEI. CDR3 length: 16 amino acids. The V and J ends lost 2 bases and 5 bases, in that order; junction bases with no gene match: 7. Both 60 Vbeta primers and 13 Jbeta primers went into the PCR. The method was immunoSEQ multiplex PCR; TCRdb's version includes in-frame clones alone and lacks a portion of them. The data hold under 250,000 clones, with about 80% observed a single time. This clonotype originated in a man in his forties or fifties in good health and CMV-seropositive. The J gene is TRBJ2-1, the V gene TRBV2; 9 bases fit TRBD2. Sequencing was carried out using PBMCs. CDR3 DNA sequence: TGTGCCAGCAGTGAATTAATAGCGGGAGCCAACAATGAGCAGTTCTTC. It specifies CASSELIAGANNEQFF.